What follows is one TCR beta chain and its context. The data were taken from a study of cytomegalovirus exposure and HLA in healthy donors. Germline V gives CDR1 SGDLS, CDR2 YYNGEE. With 0 bases removed from V and 7 bases from J, the gap between germline ends came to 13 bases. The CDR3 runs 15 residues. The PCR employed 60 Vbeta primers together with 13 Jbeta primers. Clones were sequenced by immunoSEQ multiplex PCR, and TCRdb holds only the in-frame ones, with some missing. Here the sample spans under 150,000 clones, just under 80% being singletons. Sequences were obtained from PBMCs. The sequence came from a man aged 30 to 45 in good health and CMV-seronegative. The V call is TRBV9, the J call TRBJ1-4; D is undetermined. CDR3 DNA sequence: TGTGCCAGCAGCGTAGCCCTTCAAGGCGGTGAAAAACTGTTTTTT. Amino acids: CASSVALQGGEKLFF. Full variable domain (rest looked up from reference TRBV9 and TRBJ1-4): DSGVTQTPKHLITATGQRVTLRCSPRSGDLSVYWYQQSLDQGLQFLIQYYNGEERAKGNILERFSAQQFPDLHSELNLSSLELGDSALYFCASSVALQGGEKLFFGSGTQLSVL.